The 20 T cell receptor beta chains reported below all come from one sample, sequenced in a study of cytomegalovirus exposure and HLA in healthy donors. Primers included in the PCR were 60 Vbeta and 13 Jbeta primers. Profiled with immunoSEQ multiplex PCR; TCRdb holds only in-frame clones, not every one. The table has 150,000 to 200,000 clones, roughly 81% seen once. The sequencing sample was made of PBMCs. These receptor sequences come from a girl between 5 and 17 years old in good health and CMV-seropositive.

This chain connects TRBV18 to TRBJ2-5, with 8 nucleotides matching TRBD2. This CDR3 region has 15 residues. Losses at the gene ends were 5 bases for V and 11 bases for J; bases not matched to a gene: 16. CDR1 and CDR2 from the germline V gene are KGHSH and LQKENI. CDR3 sequence: CASSSGGGYPREQYF. The CDR3 nucleotides read TGTGCCAGCTCAAGCGGCGGGGGGTACCCGAGGGAGCAGTACTTC.

In this sample, this clone turned up a few times. The genes are TRBV9 and TRBJ2-1, with D maybe TRBD2 (6 bases). Germline assignment: CDR1 SGDLS and CDR2 YYNGEE. The CDR3 covers 11 residues. The V end was cut by 3 bases, the J end by 9 bases, with 7 bases between. The CDR3 sequence is CASSAGSEQFF. The CDR3 DNA reads TGTGCCAGCAGCGCCGGGAGTGAGCAGTTCTTC.

This chain uses TRBV5-1 with TRBJ1-1, with unresolved D. V lost 2 bases and J 9 bases, leaving 8 bases between the germline ends. Germline CDR1 and CDR2: SGHRS and YFSETQ. This CDR3 contains 11 residues. CDR3 region: CASSFRGKAFF. The CDR3 nucleotides read TGCGCCAGCAGCTTTCGCGGGAAAGCTTTCTTT. Drawing the rest from reference TRBV5-1 and TRBJ1-1, the complete variable domain is KAGVTQTPRYLIKTRGQQVTLSCSPISGHRSVSWYQQTPGQGLQFLFEYFSETQRNKGNFPGRFSGRQFSNSRSEMNVSTLELGDSALYLCASSFRGKAFFGQGTRLTVV.

This clone came up once. CDR3 coding DNA: TGTGCCAGCAGCTTAGGGGGGGTCTTCTTC. This gives the protein CASSLGGVFF. V and J are TRBV11-2 and TRBJ2-1, with a possible D match to TRBD2 (6 bases). V lost 1 base to trimming and J lost 16 bases, with 8 bases between them. CDR3 length: 10 residues. Per germline, CDR1 SGHAT and CDR2 FQNNGV.

This rearrangement joins TRBV7-9 to TRBJ2-7, with TRBD1 identical over 7 bases. The V and J ends lost 3 bases and 3 bases, in that order; junction bases with no gene match: 5. The length of the CDR3 is 14 residues. Germline V CDR1 and CDR2: SEHNR, FQNEAQ (reference sequence). CDR3 sequence: CASSFTGTDYEQYF. The CDR3 DNA sequence: TGTGCCAGCAGCTTTACAGGGACAGACTACGAGCAGTACTTC. Full variable domain (rest looked up from reference TRBV7-9 and TRBJ2-7): DTGVSQNPRHKITKRGQNVTFRCDPISEHNRLYWYRQTLGQGPEFLTYFQNEAQLEKSRLLSDRFSAERPKGSFSTLEIQRTEQGDSAMYLCASSFTGTDYEQYFGPGTRLTVT.

This chain links TRBV5-1 with TRBJ1-2; D is uncertain. Germline V gene lookup returns CDR1 SGHRS and CDR2 YFSETQ. Between the trimmed V and J ends, which lost 0 bases and 2 bases, there was a span of 17 bases. The CDR3 is made up of 17 amino acids. The CDR3 sequence: CASSLARPIYGNYGYTF. The CDR3 coding sequence is TGCGCCAGCAGCTTGGCCAGGCCAATCTATGGCAACTATGGCTACACCTTC.

This clone came up a few times. The V gene is TRBV5-1, the J gene TRBJ1-1; D gene uncertain. The germline V and J ends were trimmed by 4 bases and 0 bases, with 13 bases remaining between them. The germline gives CDR1 SGHRS, CDR2 YFSETQ. The CDR3 contains 15 residues. The CDR3 sequence is CASSPPGRMNTEAFF. The CDR3 nucleotides read TGCGCCAGCAGCCCCCCGGGGAGAATGAACACTGAAGCTTTCTTT.

The chain is built from TRBV6-4 and TRBJ2-3, with a possible D match to TRBD2 (7 bases). Trimming removed 4 bases at V and 6 bases at J, with 14 bases between. Germline V gene sequence: CDR1 MRHNA, CDR2 SNTAGT. This CDR3 spans 14 amino acids. The CDR3 region has the DNA TGTGCCAGCAGTGGTTCCGGGGGGCGGGATACGCAGTATTTT. Protein: CASSGSGGRDTQYF.

V gene TRBV13 combines with J gene TRBJ1-1; a weak D match, TRBD1 (5 bases). CDR3 length: 15 amino acids. V was shortened by 1 base and J by 5 bases, with 14 bases between the two germline ends. Germline V gene lookup returns CDR1 PRHDT and CDR2 FYEKMQ (reference sequence). Written as DNA, the CDR3 is TGTGCCAGCAGCTTAGACCGCGGGGGTGGAACTGAAGCTTTCTTT. As protein: CASSLDRGGGTEAFF.

The chain couples TRBV4-2 to TRBJ2-4, with 10 bases aligning to TRBD2. Germline V CDR1 and CDR2: LGHNA, YNFKEQ. The CDR3 loop spans 17 amino acids. J was trimmed by 7 bases and V by 0 bases; bases with no gene match: 9. The CDR3 protein is CASSQEERGGTHNIQYF. As DNA, the CDR3 is TGTGCCAGCAGCCAAGAGGAGCGGGGGGGCACGCATAACATTCAGTACTTC.

The J gene is TRBJ2-2, the V gene TRBV5-1; TRBD1 matches at 10 bases. CDR1 and CDR2 (germline): SGHRS, YFSETQ. The CDR3 length is 16 residues. Unmatched junction bases numbered 5, after V lost 5 bases and J lost 1 base. CDR3 nucleotide sequence: TGCGCCAGCAGTTTCGGGACAGGGGTGAACACCGGGGAGCTGTTTTTT. Translating gives CASSFGTGVNTGELFF.

The J gene is TRBJ1-1, the V gene TRBV4-1, with D possibly TRBD1 on 6 matching bases. Per germline, CDR1 MGHRA and CDR2 YSYEKL. The CDR3 totals 16 residues. The ends were cut back, 0 bases at V and 6 bases at J, with 17 bases in the middle. CDR3 in amino acids: CASSQDMSRPGAEAFF. DNA for the CDR3: TGCGCCAGCAGCCAAGATATGAGCAGGCCAGGGGCTGAAGCTTTCTTT.

This clone was recorded once. The chain combines TRBV7-2 with TRBJ2-1, with D hard to call. Germline V lookup: CDR1 SGHTA, CDR2 FQGNSA. The CDR3 runs to 13 residues. Trimming removed 4 bases from V and 7 bases from J, with 11 bases in between. The CDR3 region is CASSSRSVNEQFF. Written as DNA, the CDR3 is TGTGCCAGCAGCTCCCGGAGTGTAAATGAGCAGTTCTTC.

The chain recombines TRBV30 with TRBJ2-5, with no clear D. The CDR3 runs to 10 residues. Germline V gene lookup returns CDR1 GTSNPN and CDR2 SVGIG (reference sequence). Trimming removed 5 bases from V and 4 bases from J, with 5 bases in between. As DNA, the CDR3 is TGTGCCTGGGCCGGAGAGACCCAGTACTTC. This gives the protein CAWAGETQYF.

The chain carries TRBV12-5 and TRBJ1-5; D uncertain. V lost 0 bases, J lost 1 base, and 10 bases lay in between. The CDR3 length is 16 residues. Germline CDR1 and CDR2: LGHNT and FRNRAP. The CDR3 bases are TGTGCTAGTGGTTTGGTCCGGGAAAGCAGCAATCAGCCCCAGCATTTT. It codes for CASGLVRESSNQPQHF.

The rearrangement uses TRBV6-5 and TRBJ1-2; 8 nucleotides match TRBD1. Per germline, CDR1 MNHEY and CDR2 SVGAGI. V trimming: 5 bases; J trimming: 5 bases; junction bases outside the gene matches: 10. The CDR3 sequence is 15 residues long. CDR3 in DNA: TGTGCCAGCAGTGCAGGGGGCACCTCTAGGTATGGCTACACCTTC. Its protein product is CASSAGGTSRYGYTF.

The gene calls are TRBV4-1 and TRBJ2-1, with D perhaps TRBD2 (6 bases). The length of the CDR3 is 17 residues. Germline-derived CDR1 and CDR2 are MGHRA and YSYEKL. V was trimmed by 3 bases and J by 2 bases, leaving 17 bases between them. This CDR3 is CASSQGGLARTYNEQFF. The CDR3 DNA reads as TGCGCCAGCAGCCAGGGTGGGCTAGCGAGGACCTACAATGAGCAGTTCTTC.

The chain employs TRBV6-5 and TRBJ1-6; D gene uncertain. CDR1 and CDR2 from the germline V gene are MNHEY and SVGAGI. The CDR3 sequence is 13 residues long. Trimming stripped 8 bases from V and 7 bases from J, with 12 bases between. The CDR3, as DNA: TGTGCCAGCGGTAGTCGTAAGAATTCACCCCTCCACTTT. Its protein is CASGSRKNSPLHF.

This chain links TRBV2 with TRBJ2-2; TRBD2 aligns across 7 bases. Germline lookup yields CDR1 SNHLY and CDR2 FYNNEI. There are 14 residues in the CDR3. V lost 8 bases to trimming and J lost 7 bases; unmatched junction nucleotides: 10. The CDR3 bases are TGTGCCAGCCGGATCGGGAGGACGGACGGGGAGCTGTTTTTT. It yields the protein CASRIGRTDGELFF.

This rearrangement joins TRBV5-6 to TRBJ2-1; D perhaps matches TRBD1 (6 bases). The CDR3 is 15 residues long. V was cut by 4 bases and J by 0 bases, with 11 bases left in between. CDR1 is SGHDT, CDR2 YYEEEE, per germline. The CDR3 sequence is CASSTDRISYNEQFF. The CDR3 bases are TGTGCCAGCAGCACAGACAGGATCTCCTACAATGAGCAGTTCTTC.